What follows describes a single TCR beta chain. Deep-level running was used for the assay. The authors ran unsorted PBMC replicate PCRs on around 270 ng DNA, approximately 30,000 T cell genomes. Sequencing of unsorted PBMC DNA was carried out using ten immunoSEQ deep assay plates. Libraries were prepared by immunoSEQ multiplex PCR; TCRdb keeps only in-frame clonotypes and omits some of them. The sample carries 400,000 to 600,000 clones, around 79% recorded once. The data were taken from a study of shared clonotypes between healthy human individuals. The V gene end was trimmed by 1 base and the J gene end by 3 bases; junction bases not matched to a gene: 5. CDR1 is LGHNA, CDR2 YNFKEQ, per germline. The CDR3 covers 15 residues.

The gene calls are TRBV4-2 and TRBJ2-7; TRBD2 matches 8 bases. The sequence derives from a woman in her forties in good health. Some clones in this sample may be carry-over from other donors' samples. Sequencing was carried out using PBMCs. The CDR3 DNA reads as TGTGCCAGCAGCCAAGGGCCGGGACTAGACTACGAGCAGTACTTC. Translating gives CASSQGPGLDYEQYF.